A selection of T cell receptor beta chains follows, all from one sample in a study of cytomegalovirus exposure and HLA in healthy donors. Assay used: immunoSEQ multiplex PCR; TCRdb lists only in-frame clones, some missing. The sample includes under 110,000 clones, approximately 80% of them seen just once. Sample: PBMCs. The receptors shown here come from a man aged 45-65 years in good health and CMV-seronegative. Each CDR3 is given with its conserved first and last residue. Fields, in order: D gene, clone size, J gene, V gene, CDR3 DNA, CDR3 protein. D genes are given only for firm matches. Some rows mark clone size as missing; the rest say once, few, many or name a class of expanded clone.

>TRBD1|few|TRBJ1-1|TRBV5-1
TGCGCCAGCTTGGGACAGCCGAACACTGAAGCTTTCTTT
CASLGQPNTEAFF
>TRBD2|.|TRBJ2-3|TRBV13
TGTGCCAGCAGCTTCTTAGCGGGGGCTATCAACACAGATACGCAGTATTTT
CASSFLAGAINTDTQYF
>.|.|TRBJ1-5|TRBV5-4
TGTGCCAGCAGCGAGAACAGGGACCAGCCCCAGCATTTT
CASSENRDQPQHF
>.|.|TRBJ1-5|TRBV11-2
TGTGCCAGCAGTCGAGACTTATATAGCAATCAGCCCCAGCATTTT
CASSRDLYSNQPQHF
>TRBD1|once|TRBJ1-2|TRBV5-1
TGCGCCAGCAGCTGGGACAGCGATTATGGCTACACCTTC
CASSWDSDYGYTF
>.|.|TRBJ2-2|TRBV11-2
TGTGCCAGCAGCCCCCTAGCGAACACCGGGGAGCTGTTTTTT
CASSPLANTGELFF
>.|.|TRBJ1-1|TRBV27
TGTGCCAGCAGTCGACAGGCGGGGAACACTGAAGCTTTCTTT
CASSRQAGNTEAFF
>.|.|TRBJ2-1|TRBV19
TGTGCCAGTAGTGCCACCCATTCAGATGAGCAGTTCTTC
CASSATHSDEQFF
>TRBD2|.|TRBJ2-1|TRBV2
TGTGCCAGTTTGACGGGACTAGCGGGCAATGAGCAGTTCTTC
CASLTGLAGNEQFF
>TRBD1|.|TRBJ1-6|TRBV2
TGTGCCAGCAGGAGGACAGGGGATAATTCACCCCTCCACTTT
CASRRTGDNSPLHF
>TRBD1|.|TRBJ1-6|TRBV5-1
TGCGCCAGCAGCTCCGACAGGGCTAATTCACCCCTCCACTTT
CASSSDRANSPLHF
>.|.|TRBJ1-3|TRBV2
TGTGCCAAGGGGAGGGGACTATCTAACTCTGGAAACACCATATATTTT
CAKGRGLSNSGNTIYF
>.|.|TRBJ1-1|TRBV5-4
TGTGCCAGCAGCCGTGAAGGGGGGGTGGAGACTGAAGCTTTCTTT
CASSREGGVETEAFF
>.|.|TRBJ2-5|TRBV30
TGTGCCTGGAGTGTATCACAGAAAGAGACCCAGTACTTC
CAWSVSQKETQYF
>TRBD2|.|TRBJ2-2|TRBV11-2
TGTGCCAGCAGCTTACAGCGGGATGCCGGGGAGCTGTTTTTT
CASSLQRDAGELFF
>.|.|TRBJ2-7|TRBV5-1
TGCGCCAGCAGCTTGGGGCCCTCCGGAGGATACGAGCAGTACTTC
CASSLGPSGGYEQYF